The rows below give T cell receptor beta chains drawn from one sample of a study of blood T cell repertoires in COVID-19. TCRdb keeps only in-frame clones here, not all; method: immunoSEQ multiplex PCR. The sample carries 250,000 or so clones, roughly 85% recorded once. Sequencing was performed on peripheral blood. All receptors come from a woman aged 18-29 years with acute or convalescent COVID-19. Each CDR3 is given with its conserved first and last residue. A D gene is named only where the DNA matches it firmly. The size field is filled for only some rows; it gives once, few, many or a size class.

>.|TRBJ1-5|TRBV30|TRBD1
CAWDLGQDQPQHF
TGTGCCTGGGACCTTGGACAGGATCAGCCCCAGCATTTT
>.|TRBJ1-1|TRBV27|.
CASRYGVGNTEAFF
TGTGCCAGCCGTTACGGGGTGGGTAACACTGAAGCTTTCTTT
>.|TRBJ2-7|TRBV5-6|.
CASSLVSVGVHEQYF
TGTGCCAGCAGCTTGGTGTCAGTGGGCGTCCACGAGCAGTACTTC
>.|TRBJ2-7|TRBV12-3/TRBV12-4|.
CASSEASNEQYF
TGTGCCAGCAGTGAAGCTAGCAACGAGCAGTACTTC
>.|TRBJ2-5|TRBV4-3|TRBD2
CASSQEGSGGETQYF
TGCGCCAGCAGCCAAGAGGGCAGCGGGGGGGAGACCCAGTACTTC
>.|TRBJ2-7|TRBV4-3|TRBD1
CASSPSGTGGIEQYF
TGCGCCAGCAGCCCTTCCGGGACAGGGGGAATCGAGCAGTACTTC
>few|TRBJ1-1|TRBV5-6|.
CASSLRVGGTEAFF
TGTGCCAGCAGCTTAAGGGTTGGAGGCACTGAAGCTTTCTTT
>.|TRBJ2-3|TRBV7-3|TRBD2
CASSLSGSSPDTQYF
TGTGCCAGCAGCTTAAGCGGGAGCTCTCCAGATACGCAGTATTTT
>many|TRBJ1-2|TRBV19|.
CASSIRTAANYGYTF
TGTGCCAGTAGTATACGGACAGCAGCTAACTATGGCTACACCTTC
>.|TRBJ2-4|TRBV11-3|.
CASSPRAGLAKNIQYF
TGTGCCAGCAGCCCCAGGGCGGGGCTAGCCAAAAACATTCAGTACTTC
>.|TRBJ1-2|TRBV30|TRBD1
CAWRGTGVGYTF
TGTGCCTGGAGGGGGACAGGGGTTGGCTACACCTTC
>.|TRBJ1-5|TRBV10-3|TRBD1
CATEQGSRGDQHF
TGTGCCACCGAACAGGGGTCCCGTGGTGACCAGCATTTT
>.|TRBJ1-1|TRBV29-1|.
CSVIRSLTANTEAFF
TGCAGCGTCATTCGGTCGCTTACAGCGAACACTGAAGCTTTCTTT
>.|TRBJ1-1|TRBV5-1|.
CASSGGALNTEAFF
TGCGCCAGCAGCGGGGGGGCCCTAAACACTGAAGCTTTCTTT
>.|TRBJ2-1|TRBV5-1|.
CASTPRIRDNEQFF
TGCGCCAGCACCCCCCGGATTCGGGACAATGAGCAGTTCTTC
>.|TRBJ2-7|TRBV7-2|.
CASSRSAESSYEQYF
TGTGCCAGCAGCCGGTCGGCGGAGAGCTCCTACGAGCAGTACTTC
>.|TRBJ1-3|TRBV7-8|.
CASSPTRGGTGNTIYF
TGTGCCAGCAGCCCGACTCGGGGGGGGACTGGAAACACCATATATTTT
>.|TRBJ2-1|TRBV24-1|TRBD1
CATSDFNRGSVSEQFF
TGTGCCACCAGTGATTTTAACAGGGGATCTGTTAGTGAGCAGTTCTTC
>.|TRBJ2-7|TRBV24-1|TRBD2
CATSERPTSGSGPYEQYF
TGTGCCACCAGTGAGCGCCCCACTAGCGGGAGTGGTCCCTACGAGCAGTACTTC
>.|TRBJ2-7|TRBV7-8|TRBD2
CASSLGGLARSYEQYF
TGTGCCAGCAGCTTAGGGGGACTAGCTAGATCCTACGAGCAGTACTTC
>.|TRBJ2-1|TRBV6-5|.
CASSYEGAYNEQFF
TGTGCCAGCAGTTACGAGGGAGCCTACAATGAGCAGTTCTTC
>few|TRBJ1-1|TRBV27|TRBD1
CASSLQGGTEAFF
TGTGCCAGCAGTTTACAGGGGGGCACTGAAGCTTTCTTT
>.|TRBJ1-2|TRBV18|.
CASSPKLDGYTF
TGTGCCAGCTCACCGAAACTCGATGGCTACACCTTC